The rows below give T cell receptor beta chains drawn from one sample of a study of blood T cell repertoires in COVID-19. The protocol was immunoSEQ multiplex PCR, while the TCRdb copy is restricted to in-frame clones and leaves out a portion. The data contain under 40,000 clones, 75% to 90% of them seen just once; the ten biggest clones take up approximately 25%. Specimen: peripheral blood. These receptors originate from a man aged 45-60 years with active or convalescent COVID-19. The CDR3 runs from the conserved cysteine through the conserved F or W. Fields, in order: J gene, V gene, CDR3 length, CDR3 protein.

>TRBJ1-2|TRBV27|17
CASSLSFGTGANYGYTF
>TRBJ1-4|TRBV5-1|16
CASSPYLRGPNEKLFF
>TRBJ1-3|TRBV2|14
CASSEPSNRNTIYF
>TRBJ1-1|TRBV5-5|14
CASSLLGENTEAFF
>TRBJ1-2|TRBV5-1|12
CASSMQGYGYTF
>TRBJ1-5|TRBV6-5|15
CASRLRDRGNQPQHF
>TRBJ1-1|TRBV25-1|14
CASSEELSNTEAFF
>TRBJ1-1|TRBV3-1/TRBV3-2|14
CASSQGAGIFEAFF
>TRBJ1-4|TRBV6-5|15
CASRKETLSSGKLFF
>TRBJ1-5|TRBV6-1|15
CASSEVLSGSQPQHF
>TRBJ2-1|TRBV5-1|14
CASSPGQGFNEQFF
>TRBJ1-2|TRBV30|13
CAWALLTNYGYTF
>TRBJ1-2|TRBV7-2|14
CASSNTGPSYGYTF
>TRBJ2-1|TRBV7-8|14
CASSSITSYNEQFF
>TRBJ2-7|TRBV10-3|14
CAISEFGQPYEQYF
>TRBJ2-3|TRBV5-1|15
CASSLAGGSTDTQYF
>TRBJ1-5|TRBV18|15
CASSSGQGGDQPQHF
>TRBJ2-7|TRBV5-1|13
CASSLGTSGEQYF
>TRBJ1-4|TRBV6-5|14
CASRKDNGGEKLFF
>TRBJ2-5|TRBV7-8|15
CASSLPAGGGETQYF
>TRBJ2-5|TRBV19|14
CASRKAGGQETQYF
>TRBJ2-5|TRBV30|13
CAWGRGPQKTQYF
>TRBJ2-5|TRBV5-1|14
CASSLGDRDGTQYF
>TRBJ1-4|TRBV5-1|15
CASSDPGQANEKLFF
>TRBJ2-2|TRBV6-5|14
CASRGRELTGELFF
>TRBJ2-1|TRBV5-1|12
CASSQAYDEQFF
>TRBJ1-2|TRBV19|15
CASSPSRGSIHGYTF
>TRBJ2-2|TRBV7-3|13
CASSQRESGELFF
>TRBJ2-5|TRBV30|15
CAWKHGGGPAETQYF
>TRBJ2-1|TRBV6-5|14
CASKSGTTNNEQFF
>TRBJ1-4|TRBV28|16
CASSSPPGRVNEKLFF
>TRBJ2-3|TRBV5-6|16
CASSLLEGTSTDTQYF
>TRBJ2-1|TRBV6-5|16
CASSYSYGTGGNEQFF
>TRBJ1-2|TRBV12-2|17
CASRLAVLEQGQYGYTF
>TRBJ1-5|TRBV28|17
CASSLRESRLSNQPQHF
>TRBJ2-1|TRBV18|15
CASSLGLGAYNEQFF
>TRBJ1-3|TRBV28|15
CASSLSRAKRNTIYF
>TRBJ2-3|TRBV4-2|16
CASSQTPGLDGHTQYF
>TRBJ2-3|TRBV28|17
CASSFFSGPKRGDTQYF
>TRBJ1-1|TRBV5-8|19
CASSWTGYSLSALNTEAFF
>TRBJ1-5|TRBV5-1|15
CASSRETGVNQPQHF
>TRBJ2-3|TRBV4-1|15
CASSRQGKFADTQYF